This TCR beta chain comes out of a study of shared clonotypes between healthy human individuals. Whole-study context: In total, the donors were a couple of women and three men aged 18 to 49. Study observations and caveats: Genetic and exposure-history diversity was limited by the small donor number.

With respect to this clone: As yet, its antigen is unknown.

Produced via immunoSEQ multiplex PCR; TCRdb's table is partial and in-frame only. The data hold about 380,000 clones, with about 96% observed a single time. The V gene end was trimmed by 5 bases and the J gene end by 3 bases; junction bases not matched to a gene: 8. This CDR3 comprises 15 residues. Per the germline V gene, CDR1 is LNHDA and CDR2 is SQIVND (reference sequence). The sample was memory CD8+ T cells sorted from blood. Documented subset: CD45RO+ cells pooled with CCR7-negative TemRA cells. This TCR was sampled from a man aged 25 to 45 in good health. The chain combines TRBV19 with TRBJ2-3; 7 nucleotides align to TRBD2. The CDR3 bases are TGTGCCAGTAGTGGGGGGAGGGGTCGTACAGATACGCAGTATTTT. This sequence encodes CASSGGRGRTDTQYF. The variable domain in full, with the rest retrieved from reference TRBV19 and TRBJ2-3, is DGGITQSPKYLFRKEGQNVTLSCEQNLNHDAMYWYRQDPGQGLRLIYYSQIVNDFQKGDIAEGYSVSREKKESFPLTVTSAQKNPTAFYLCASSGGRGRTDTQYFGPGTRLTVL.